Included here is one T cell receptor (beta chain) sequence, with context. Its antigen is not known. Some clones are missing from TCRdb's copy, which holds only in-frame ones; the method was immunoSEQ multiplex PCR. The sample has under 55,000 clones; 91% are singletons. The sample originates from a study of a mutant IDH1 vaccine in newly diagnosed glioma. Per the germline V gene, CDR1 is MNHEY and CDR2 is SMNVEV (reference sequence). V dropped 6 bases and J dropped 2; count of bases not matched to a gene: 11. This CDR3 comprises 16 residues. Time point: week 11, during vaccination. A single vaccine dose contained 300 ug of mutant IDH1 20-mer peptide, and topical imiquimod was used with it.

The rearrangement uses TRBV27 and TRBJ2-3; 7 positions match TRBD1. The material sequenced was PBMCs, taken from a glioma patient whose treatment included an IDH1 peptide vaccine. The receptor's source is a man aged 50 or older with glioma. This chain's CDR3 is CASRALNRGITDTQYF. The DNA of the CDR3 is TGTGCCAGCAGGGCTTTGAACAGGGGAATCACAGATACGCAGTATTTT.